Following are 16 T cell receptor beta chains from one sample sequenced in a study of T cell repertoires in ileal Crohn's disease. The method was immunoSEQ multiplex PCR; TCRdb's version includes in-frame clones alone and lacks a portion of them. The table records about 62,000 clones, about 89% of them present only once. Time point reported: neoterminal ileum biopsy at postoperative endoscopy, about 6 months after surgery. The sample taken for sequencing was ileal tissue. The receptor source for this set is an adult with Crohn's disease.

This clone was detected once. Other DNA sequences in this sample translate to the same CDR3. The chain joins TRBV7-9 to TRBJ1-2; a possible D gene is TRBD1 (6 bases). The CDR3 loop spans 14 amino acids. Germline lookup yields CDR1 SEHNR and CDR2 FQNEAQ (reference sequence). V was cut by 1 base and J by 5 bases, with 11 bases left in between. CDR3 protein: CASSLGTGPYGYTF. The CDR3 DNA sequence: TGTGCCAGCAGCTTAGGAACAGGGCCATATGGCTACACCTTC.

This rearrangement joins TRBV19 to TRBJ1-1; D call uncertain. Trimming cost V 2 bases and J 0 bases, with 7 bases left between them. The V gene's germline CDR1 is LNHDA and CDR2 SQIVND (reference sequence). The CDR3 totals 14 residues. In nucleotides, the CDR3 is TGTGCCAGTAGTATATCAGGATTGAACACTGAAGCTTTCTTT. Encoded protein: CASSISGLNTEAFF.

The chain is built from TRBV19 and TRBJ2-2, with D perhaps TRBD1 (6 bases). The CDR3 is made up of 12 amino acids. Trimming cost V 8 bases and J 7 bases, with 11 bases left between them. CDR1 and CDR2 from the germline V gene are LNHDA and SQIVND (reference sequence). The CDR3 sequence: CASRTGFGELFF. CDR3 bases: TGTGCCAGTCGCACAGGGTTCGGGGAGCTGTTTTTT.

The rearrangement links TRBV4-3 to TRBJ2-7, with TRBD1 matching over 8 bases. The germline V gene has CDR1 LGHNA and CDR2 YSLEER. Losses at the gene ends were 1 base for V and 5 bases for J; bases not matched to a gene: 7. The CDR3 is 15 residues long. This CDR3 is CASSQADRDDHEQYF. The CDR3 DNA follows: TGCGCCAGCAGCCAAGCGGACAGGGATGACCACGAGCAGTACTTC.

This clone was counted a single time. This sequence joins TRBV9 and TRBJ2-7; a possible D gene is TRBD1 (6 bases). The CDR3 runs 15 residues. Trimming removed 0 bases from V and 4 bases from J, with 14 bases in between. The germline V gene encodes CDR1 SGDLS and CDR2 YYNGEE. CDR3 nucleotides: TGTGCCAGCAGCGTAGCTGTGGGGGCGGTGTACGAGCAGTACTTC. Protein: CASSVAVGAVYEQYF.

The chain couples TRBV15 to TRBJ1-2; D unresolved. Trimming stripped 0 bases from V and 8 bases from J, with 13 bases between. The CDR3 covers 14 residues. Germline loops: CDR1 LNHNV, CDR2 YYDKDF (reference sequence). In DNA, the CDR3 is TGTGCCACCAGCAGAGATTCAGGAGGTTGGGGCTACACCTTC. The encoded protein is CATSRDSGGWGYTF.

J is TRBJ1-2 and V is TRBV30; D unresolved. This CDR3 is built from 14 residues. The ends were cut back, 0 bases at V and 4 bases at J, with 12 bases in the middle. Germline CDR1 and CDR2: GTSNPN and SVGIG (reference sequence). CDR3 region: CAWSVRGLFYGYTF. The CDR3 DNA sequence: TGTGCCTGGAGTGTACGAGGACTTTTCTATGGCTACACCTTC.

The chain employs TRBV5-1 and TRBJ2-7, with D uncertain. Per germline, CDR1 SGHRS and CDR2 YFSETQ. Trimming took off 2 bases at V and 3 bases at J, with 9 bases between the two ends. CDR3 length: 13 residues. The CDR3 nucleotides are TGCGCCAGCAGCTTCGGCGGCCGCTACGAGCAGTACTTC. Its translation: CASSFGGRYEQYF.

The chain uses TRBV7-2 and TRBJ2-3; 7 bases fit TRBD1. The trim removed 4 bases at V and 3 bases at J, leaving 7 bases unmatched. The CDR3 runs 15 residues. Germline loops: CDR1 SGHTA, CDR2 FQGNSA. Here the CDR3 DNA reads TGTGCCAGCAGCTCGACAGGGTTTAGTACAGATACGCAGTATTTT. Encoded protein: CASSSTGFSTDTQYF. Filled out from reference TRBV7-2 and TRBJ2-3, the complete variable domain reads GAGVSQSPSNKVTEKGKDVELRCDPISGHTALYWYRQSLGQGLEFLIYFQGNSAPDKSGLPSDRFSAERTGGSVSTLTIQRTQQEDSAVYLCASSSTGFSTDTQYFGPGTRLTVL.

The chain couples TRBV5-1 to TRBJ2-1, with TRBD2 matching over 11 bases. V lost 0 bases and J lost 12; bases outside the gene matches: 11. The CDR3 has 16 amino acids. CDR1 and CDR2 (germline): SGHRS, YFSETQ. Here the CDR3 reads CASSLDGTSGVRGQFF. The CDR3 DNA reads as TGCGCCAGCAGCTTGGATGGGACTAGCGGAGTAAGAGGGCAGTTCTTC.

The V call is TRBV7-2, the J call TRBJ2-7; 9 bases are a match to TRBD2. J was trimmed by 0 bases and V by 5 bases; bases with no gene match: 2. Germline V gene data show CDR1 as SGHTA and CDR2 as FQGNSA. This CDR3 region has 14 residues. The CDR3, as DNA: TGTGCCAGCAGCAAGGGACTAGCCTCCTACGAGCAGTACTTC. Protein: CASSKGLASYEQYF.

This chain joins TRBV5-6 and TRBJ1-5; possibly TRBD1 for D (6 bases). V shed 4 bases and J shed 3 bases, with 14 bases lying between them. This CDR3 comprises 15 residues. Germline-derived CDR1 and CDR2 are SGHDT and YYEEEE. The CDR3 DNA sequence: TGTGCCAGCAGCCCGGGGTACAGGGCCAATCAGCCCCAGCATTTT. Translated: CASSPGYRANQPQHF.

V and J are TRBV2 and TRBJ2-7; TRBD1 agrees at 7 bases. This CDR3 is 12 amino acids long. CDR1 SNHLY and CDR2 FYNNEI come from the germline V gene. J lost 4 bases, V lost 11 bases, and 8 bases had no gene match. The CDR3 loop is CALGTVEYEQYV. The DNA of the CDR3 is TGTGCCTTGGGGACAGTTGAGTACGAGCAGTACGTC.

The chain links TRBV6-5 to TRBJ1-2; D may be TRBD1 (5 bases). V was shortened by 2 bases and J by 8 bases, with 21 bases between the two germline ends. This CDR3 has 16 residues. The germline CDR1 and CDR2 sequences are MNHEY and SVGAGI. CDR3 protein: CASSYDWTFGSSGYTF. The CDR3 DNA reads TGTGCCAGCAGTTACGATTGGACATTTGGATCTTCGGGCTACACCTTC.

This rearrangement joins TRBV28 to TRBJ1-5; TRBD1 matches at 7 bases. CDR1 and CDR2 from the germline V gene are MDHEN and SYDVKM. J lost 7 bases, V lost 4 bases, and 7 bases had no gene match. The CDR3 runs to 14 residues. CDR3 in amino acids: CASSSRQGGQPQHF. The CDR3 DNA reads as TGTGCCAGCAGTTCGAGACAGGGCGGCCAGCCCCAGCATTTT.

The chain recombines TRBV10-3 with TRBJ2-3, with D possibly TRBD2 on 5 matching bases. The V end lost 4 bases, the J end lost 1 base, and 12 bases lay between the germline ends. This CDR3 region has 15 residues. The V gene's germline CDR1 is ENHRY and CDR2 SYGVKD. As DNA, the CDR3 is TGTGCCATCAGTGGAAAGGGCGGGCGCACAGATACGCAGTATTTT. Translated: CAISGKGGRTDTQYF.